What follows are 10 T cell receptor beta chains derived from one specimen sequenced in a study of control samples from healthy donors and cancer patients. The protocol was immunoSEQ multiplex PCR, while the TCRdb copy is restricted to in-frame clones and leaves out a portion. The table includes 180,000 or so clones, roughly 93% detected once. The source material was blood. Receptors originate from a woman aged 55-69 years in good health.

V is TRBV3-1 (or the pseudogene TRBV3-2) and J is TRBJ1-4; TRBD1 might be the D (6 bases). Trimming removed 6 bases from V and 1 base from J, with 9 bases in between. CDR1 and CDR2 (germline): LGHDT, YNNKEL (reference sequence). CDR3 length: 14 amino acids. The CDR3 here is CASSQQGTNEKLFF. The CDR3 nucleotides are TGTGCCAGCAGTCAACAGGGAACTAATGAAAAACTGTTTTTT.

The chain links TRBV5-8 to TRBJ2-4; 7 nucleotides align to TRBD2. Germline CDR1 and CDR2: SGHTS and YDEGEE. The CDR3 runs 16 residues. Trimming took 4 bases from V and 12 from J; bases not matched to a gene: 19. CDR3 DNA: TGTGCCAGCAGCCTAACCCCACCCTGGAGGGAGGGAGGTCAGTACTTC. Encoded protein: CASSLTPPWREGGQYF.

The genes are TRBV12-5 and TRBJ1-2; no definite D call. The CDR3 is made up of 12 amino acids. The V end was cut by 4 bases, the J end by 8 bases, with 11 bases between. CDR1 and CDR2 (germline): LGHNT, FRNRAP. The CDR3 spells CASGSVVGGYTF. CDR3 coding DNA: TGTGCTAGTGGTTCCGTAGTGGGAGGCTACACCTTC. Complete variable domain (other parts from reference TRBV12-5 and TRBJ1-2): DARVTQTPRHKVTEMGQEVTMRCQPILGHNTVFWYRQTMMQGLELLAYFRNRAPLDDSGMPKDRFSAEMPDATLATLKIQPSEPRDSAVYFCASGSVVGGYTFGSGTRLTVV.

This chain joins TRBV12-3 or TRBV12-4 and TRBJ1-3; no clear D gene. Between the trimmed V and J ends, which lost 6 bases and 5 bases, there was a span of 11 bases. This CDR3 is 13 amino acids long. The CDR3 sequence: CASSLRERNTIYF. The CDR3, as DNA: TGTGCCAGCAGCCTGCGGGAAAGAAACACCATATATTTT.

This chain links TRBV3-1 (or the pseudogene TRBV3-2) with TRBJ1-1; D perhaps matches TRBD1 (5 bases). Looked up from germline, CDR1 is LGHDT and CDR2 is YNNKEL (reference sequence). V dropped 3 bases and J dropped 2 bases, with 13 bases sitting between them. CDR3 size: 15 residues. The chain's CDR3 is CASSQRDRYNTEAFF. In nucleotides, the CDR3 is TGTGCCAGCAGCCAGAGGGACCGTTACAACACTGAAGCTTTCTTT.

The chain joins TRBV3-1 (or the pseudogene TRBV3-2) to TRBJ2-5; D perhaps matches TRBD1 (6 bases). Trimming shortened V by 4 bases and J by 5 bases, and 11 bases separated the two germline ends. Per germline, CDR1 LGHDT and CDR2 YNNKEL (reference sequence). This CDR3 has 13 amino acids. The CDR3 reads CASSPLRGETQYF. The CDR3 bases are TGTGCCAGCAGCCCCCTGAGGGGGGAGACCCAGTACTTC.

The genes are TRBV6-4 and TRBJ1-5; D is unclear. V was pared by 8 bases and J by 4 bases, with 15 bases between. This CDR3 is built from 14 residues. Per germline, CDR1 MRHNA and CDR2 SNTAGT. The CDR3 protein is CASVRVGGNQPQHF. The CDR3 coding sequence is TGTGCCAGCGTAAGGGTAGGTGGTAATCAGCCCCAGCATTTT.

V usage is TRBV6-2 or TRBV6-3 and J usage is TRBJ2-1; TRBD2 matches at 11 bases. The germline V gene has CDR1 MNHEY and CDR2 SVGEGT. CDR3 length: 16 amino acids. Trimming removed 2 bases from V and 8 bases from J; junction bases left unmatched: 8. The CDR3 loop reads CASSYASSGGIHEQFF. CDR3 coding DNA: TGTGCCAGCAGTTACGCTTCTAGCGGGGGGATTCATGAGCAGTTCTTC.

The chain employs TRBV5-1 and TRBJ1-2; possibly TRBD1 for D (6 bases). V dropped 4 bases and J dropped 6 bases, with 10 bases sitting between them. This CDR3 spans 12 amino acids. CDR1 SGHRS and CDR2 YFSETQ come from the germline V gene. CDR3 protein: CASSADSDGYTF. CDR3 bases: TGCGCCAGCAGCGCGGACAGCGATGGCTACACCTTC.

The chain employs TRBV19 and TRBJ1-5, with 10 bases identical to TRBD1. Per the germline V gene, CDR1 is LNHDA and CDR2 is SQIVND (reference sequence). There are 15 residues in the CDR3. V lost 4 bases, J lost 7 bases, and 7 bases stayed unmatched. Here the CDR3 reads CASSKDRGGVQPQHF. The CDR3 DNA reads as TGTGCCAGTAGTAAGGACAGGGGGGGGGTACAGCCCCAGCATTTT.